Listed here is a single T cell receptor (beta chain). Its antigen remains unknown. This entry belongs to a study of cytomegalovirus exposure and HLA in healthy donors. As for the study in general: Within an early data release were about 80 million unique TCRs drawn from HLA-typed donors. Most donors, roughly 77% of over 350 genotyped, fell in the Caucasian-associated ancestry cluster.

Germline trimming cut 1 base from V and 3 bases from J; bases unmatched to any gene: 2. The CDR3 covers 16 residues. CDR1 LGHNA and CDR2 YSLEER come from the germline V gene. Study conclusions and caveats: With high specificity and sensitivity, the classifier reportedly diagnosed cytomegalovirus status. Specific recognition of CMV antigens was confirmed in vitro for a few chains (all CMV-associated).

60 Vbeta and 13 Jbeta primers were used in PCR. The method was immunoSEQ multiplex PCR; TCRdb's version includes in-frame clones alone and lacks a portion of them. The sample holds about 89,000 clones, approximately 76% seen once. The sequence derives from a male donor in good health and CMV-seronegative. This rearrangement joins TRBV4-3 to TRBJ2-3; 12 positions agree with TRBD2. Sequencing was performed on PBMCs. CDR3: CASSQGLAGVTDTQYF. In nucleotides, the CDR3 is TGCGCCAGCAGCCAAGGACTAGCGGGGGTTACAGATACGCAGTATTTT.